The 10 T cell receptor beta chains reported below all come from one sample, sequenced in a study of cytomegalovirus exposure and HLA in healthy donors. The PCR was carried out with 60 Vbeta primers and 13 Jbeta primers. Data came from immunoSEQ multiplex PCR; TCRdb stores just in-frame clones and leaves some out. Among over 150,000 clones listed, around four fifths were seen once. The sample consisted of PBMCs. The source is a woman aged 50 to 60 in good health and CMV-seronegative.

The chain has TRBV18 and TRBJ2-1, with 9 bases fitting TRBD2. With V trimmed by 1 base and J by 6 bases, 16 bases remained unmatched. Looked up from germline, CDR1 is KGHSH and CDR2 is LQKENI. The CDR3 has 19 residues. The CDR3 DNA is TGTGCCAGCTCACCACTCCTTGGGACTAGCCAGTCTCGGGGCAATGAGCAGTTCTTC. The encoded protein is CASSPLLGTSQSRGNEQFF.

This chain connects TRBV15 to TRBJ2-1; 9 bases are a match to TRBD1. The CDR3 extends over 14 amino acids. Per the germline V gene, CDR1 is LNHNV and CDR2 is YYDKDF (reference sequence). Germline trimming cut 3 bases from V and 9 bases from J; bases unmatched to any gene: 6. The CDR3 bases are TGTGCCACCAGCAGTAACAGGGGGCTCGGTGAGCAGTTCTTC. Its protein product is CATSSNRGLGEQFF.

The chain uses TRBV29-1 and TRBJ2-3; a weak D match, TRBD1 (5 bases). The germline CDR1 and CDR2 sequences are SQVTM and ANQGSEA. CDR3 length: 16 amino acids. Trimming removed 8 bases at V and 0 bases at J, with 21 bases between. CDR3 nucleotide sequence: TGCAGCACAGGTGGTACGACGGGCACTAGCACAGATACGCAGTATTTT. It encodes CSTGGTTGTSTDTQYF.

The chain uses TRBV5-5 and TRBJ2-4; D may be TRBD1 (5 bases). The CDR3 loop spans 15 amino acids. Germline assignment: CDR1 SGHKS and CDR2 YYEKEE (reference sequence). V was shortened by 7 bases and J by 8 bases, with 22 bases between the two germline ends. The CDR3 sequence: CASDADPRVGHIQYF. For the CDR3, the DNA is TGTGCCAGCGACGCTGACCCCAGGGTCGGTCACATTCAGTACTTC.

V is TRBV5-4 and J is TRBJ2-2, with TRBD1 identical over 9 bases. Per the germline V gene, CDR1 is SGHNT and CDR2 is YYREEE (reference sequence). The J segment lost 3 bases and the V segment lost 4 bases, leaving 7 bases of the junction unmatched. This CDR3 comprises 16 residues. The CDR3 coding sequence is TGTGCCAGCAGCCGGCCCGGGACAGGGCACACCGGGGAGCTGTTTTTT. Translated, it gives CASSRPGTGHTGELFF.

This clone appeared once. The DNA of the CDR3 is TGTGCCAGCAGTACAAGGGGGGACAGGGGCTATGGCTACACCTTC. Its translation is CASSTRGDRGYGYTF. The V and J genes are TRBV27 and TRBJ1-2, with TRBD1 matching over 10 bases. The length of the CDR3 is 15 residues. CDR1 is MNHEY, CDR2 SMNVEV, per germline (reference sequence). Trimming at V came to 5 bases and at J to 4 bases, leaving 7 bases not matched to a gene.

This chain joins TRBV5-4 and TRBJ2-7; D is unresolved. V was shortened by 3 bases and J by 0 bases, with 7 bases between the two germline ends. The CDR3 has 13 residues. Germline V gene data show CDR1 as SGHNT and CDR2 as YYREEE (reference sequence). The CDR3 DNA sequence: TGTGCCAGCAGCTCCTCTCCCTCCTACGAGCAGTACTTC. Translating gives CASSSSPSYEQYF. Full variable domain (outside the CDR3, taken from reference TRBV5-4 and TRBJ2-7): ETGVTQSPTHLIKTRGQQVTLRCSSQSGHNTVSWYQQALGQGPQFIFQYYREEENGRGNFPPRFSGLQFPNYSSELNVNALELDDSALYLCASSSSPSYEQYFGPGTRLTVT.

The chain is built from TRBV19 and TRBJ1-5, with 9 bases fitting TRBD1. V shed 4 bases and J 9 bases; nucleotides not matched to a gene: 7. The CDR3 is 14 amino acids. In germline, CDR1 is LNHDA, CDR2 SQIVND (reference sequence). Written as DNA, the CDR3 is TGTGCCAGTAGTACGACAGGGGGTGGTGGGCCCCAGCATTTT. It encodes CASSTTGGGGPQHF.

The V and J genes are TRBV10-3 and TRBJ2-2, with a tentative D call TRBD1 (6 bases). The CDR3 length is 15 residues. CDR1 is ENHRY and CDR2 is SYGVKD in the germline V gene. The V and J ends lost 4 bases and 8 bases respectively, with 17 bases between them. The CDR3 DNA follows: TGTGCCATCAGTGGGAGCAGGGGACGGGTTGGGGAGCTGTTTTTT. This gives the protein CAISGSRGRVGELFF.

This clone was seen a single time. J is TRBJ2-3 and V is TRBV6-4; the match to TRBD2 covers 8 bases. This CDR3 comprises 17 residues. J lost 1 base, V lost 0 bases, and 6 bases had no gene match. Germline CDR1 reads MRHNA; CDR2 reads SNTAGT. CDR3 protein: CASSDSAGEGGTDTQYF. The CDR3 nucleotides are TGTGCCAGCAGTGACTCAGCGGGAGAAGGGGGCACAGATACGCAGTATTTT.